This T cell receptor (beta chain) came from a study of T-cell reconstitution after alpha-beta-depleted transplantation in children. General observations from the study: The high TCRbeta diversity at day 60 in some patients came from surviving recipient T cells and thymic progenitors.

CDR3 size: 17 residues. CDR1 SGHTA and CDR2 FQGNSA come from the germline V gene. Trimming removed 5 bases from V and 3 bases from J, with 22 bases in between. Concerning this clonotype: What it binds is unknown.

Molecular barcoding with unique molecular identifiers was used for the TCRbeta library. In TCRdb, the PCR reads were re-called with MiXCR into one record per CDR3 protein. The table has 350,000 to 500,000 distinct CDR3 sequences, approximately 42% seen once. Sequenced material: PBMCs, taken before TCRalphabeta/CD19-depleted stem cell transplant. V gene TRBV7-2 combines with J gene TRBJ1-2; D gene unclear. This TCR was sampled from a girl under 10 years old with aplastic anemia, due to receive a stem cell transplant. DNA for the CDR3: TGTGCCAGCAGCCTCCAACGAGGGAGGGCATATGACTATGGCTACACCTTC. Translation gives CASSLQRGRAYDYGYTF.